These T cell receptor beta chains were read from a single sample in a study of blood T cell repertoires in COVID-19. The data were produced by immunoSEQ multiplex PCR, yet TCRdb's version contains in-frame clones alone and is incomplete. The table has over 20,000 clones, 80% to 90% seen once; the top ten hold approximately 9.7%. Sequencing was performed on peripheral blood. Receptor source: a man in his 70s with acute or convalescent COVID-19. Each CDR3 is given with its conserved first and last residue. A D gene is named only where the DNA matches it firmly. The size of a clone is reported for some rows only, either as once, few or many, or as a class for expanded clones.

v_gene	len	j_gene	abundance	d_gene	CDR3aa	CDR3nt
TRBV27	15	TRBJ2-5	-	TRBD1	CASMVGQGVQETQYF	TGTGCCAGCATGGTGGGACAGGGGGTCCAAGAGACCCAGTACTTC
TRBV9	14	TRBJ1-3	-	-	CASSVGPQGNTIYF	TGTGCCAGCAGCGTAGGTCCGCAGGGAAACACCATATATTTT
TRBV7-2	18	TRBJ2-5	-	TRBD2	CASSPRRTSGGAQETQYF	TGTGCCAGCAGCCCACGAAGGACTAGCGGGGGGGCCCAAGAGACCCAGTACTTC
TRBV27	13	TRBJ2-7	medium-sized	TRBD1	CASSWDSPYEQYF	TGTGCCAGCAGTTGGGACAGCCCCTACGAGCAGTACTTC
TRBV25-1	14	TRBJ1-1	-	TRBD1	CASSAGQGNTEAFF	TGTGCCAGCAGTGCGGGACAGGGAAACACTGAAGCTTTCTTT
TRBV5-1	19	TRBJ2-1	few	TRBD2	CASSLNPTGTSGRAAEQFF	TGCGCCAGCAGCTTGAATCCGACCGGGACTAGCGGGAGGGCCGCTGAGCAGTTCTTC
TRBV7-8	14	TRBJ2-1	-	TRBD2	CASSREGQVTEQFF	TGTGCCAGCAGCCGGGAGGGCCAGGTGACTGAGCAGTTCTTC
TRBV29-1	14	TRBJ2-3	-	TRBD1	CSGGTGGLGDTQYF	TGCAGCGGCGGGACAGGGGGACTAGGTGATACGCAGTATTTT
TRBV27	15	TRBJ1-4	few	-	CASSVRRGGSEKLFF	TGTGCCAGCAGTGTCCGTAGAGGGGGTAGTGAAAAACTGTTTTTT
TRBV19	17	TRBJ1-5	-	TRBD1	CASRVGQGAYSNQPQHF	TGTGCCAGTAGGGTGGGACAGGGGGCCTATAGCAATCAGCCCCAGCATTTT
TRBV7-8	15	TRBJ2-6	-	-	CASSLGVAGANVLTF	TGTGCCAGCAGCTTAGGAGTAGCAGGGGCCAACGTCCTGACTTTC
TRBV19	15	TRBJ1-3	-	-	CASSISVLSGNTIYF	TGTGCCAGTAGTATAAGCGTACTCTCTGGAAACACCATATATTTT
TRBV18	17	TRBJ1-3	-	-	CASSPGDTRSSGNTIYF	TGTGCCAGCTCACCAGGGGACACACGAAGCTCTGGAAACACCATATATTTT
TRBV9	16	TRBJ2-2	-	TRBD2	CASSGRLAGNTGELFF	TGTGCCAGCAGCGGAAGACTAGCGGGAAACACCGGGGAGCTGTTTTTT
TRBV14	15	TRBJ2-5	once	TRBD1	CASSQVQGATKTQYF	TGTGCCAGCAGCCAAGTACAGGGGGCGACGAAGACCCAGTACTTC
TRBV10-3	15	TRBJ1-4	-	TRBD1	CAISEPGTGASKLFF	TGTGCCATCAGTGAGCCCGGGACAGGGGCTTCAAAACTGTTTTTT
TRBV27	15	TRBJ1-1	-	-	CASSGERRWNTEAFF	TGTGCCAGCAGTGGTGAACGCAGGTGGAACACTGAAGCTTTCTTT
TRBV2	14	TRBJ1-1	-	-	CASSQQGQNTEAFF	TGTGCCAGCAGTCAACAGGGACAGAACACTGAAGCTTTCTTT
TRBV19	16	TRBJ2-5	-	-	CASSPNSRLVQETQYF	TGTGCCAGTAGCCCAAACTCCCGACTGGTCCAAGAGACCCAGTACTTC
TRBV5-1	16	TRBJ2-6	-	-	CASSPDTVSGANVLTF	TGCGCCAGCAGCCCAGACACAGTCTCTGGGGCCAACGTCCTGACTTTC
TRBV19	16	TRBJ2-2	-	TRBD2	CASSTPSGIWVGELFF	TGTGCCAGTAGTACCCCTAGCGGCATATGGGTCGGGGAGCTGTTTTTT
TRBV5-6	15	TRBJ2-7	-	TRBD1	CASSPDRGFSYEQYF	TGTGCCAGCAGCCCAGACAGGGGGTTTAGCTACGAGCAGTACTTC
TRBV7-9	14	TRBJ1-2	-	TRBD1	CASSLAGQIYGYTF	TGTGCCAGCAGCTTAGCGGGACAGATTTATGGCTACACCTTC
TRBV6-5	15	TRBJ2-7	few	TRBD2	CASDPLGTSILEQYF	TGTGCCAGCGATCCTCTAGGGACTAGCATTCTCGAGCAGTACTTC
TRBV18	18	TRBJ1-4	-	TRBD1	CASSPLTGFGATNEKLFF	TGTGCCAGCTCACCACTGACAGGGTTCGGCGCAACTAATGAAAAACTGTTTTTT
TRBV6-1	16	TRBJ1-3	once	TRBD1	CASSDRGQATGNTIYF	TGTGCCAGCAGTGATCGCGGACAGGCTACAGGAAACACCATATATTTT
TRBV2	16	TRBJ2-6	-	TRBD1	CARGTGAGSGANVLTF	TGTGCCAGAGGGACAGGGGCAGGGTCTGGGGCCAACGTCCTGACTTTC
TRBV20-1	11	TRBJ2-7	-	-	CSASFLGEQYF	TGCAGTGCTTCGTTCCTCGGCGAGCAGTACTTC
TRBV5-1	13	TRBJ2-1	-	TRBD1	CASSPGQGNEQFF	TGCGCCAGCAGTCCTGGACAGGGCAATGAGCAGTTCTTC
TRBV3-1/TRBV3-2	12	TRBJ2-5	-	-	CASSQSGETQYF	TGTGCCAGCAGCCAGTCAGGAGAGACCCAGTACTTC
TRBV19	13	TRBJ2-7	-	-	CASSMGQEYEQYF	TGTGCCAGTAGTATGGGGCAAGAATACGAGCAGTACTTC
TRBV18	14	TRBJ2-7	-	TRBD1	CASCDRDSSYEQYF	TGTGCCAGCTGCGACCGGGACAGCTCCTACGAGCAGTACTTC
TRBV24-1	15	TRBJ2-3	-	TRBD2	CATRSTSGRTDTQYF	TGTGCCACCAGGTCGACTAGCGGGAGGACAGATACGCAGTATTTT
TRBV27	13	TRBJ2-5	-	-	CASSRGLRETQYF	TGTGCCAGTAGCCGCGGTTTACGAGAGACCCAGTACTTC
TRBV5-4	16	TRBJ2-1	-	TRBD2	CASTKGGLAGNNEQFF	TGTGCCAGCACCAAAGGGGGGCTAGCGGGTAACAATGAGCAGTTCTTC
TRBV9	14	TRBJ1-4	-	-	CASSAGTFNEKLFF	TGTGCCAGCAGCGCCGGGACATTTAATGAAAAACTGTTTTTT
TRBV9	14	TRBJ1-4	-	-	CASSPLGGTEKLFF	TGTGCCAGCAGCCCTCTGGGAGGGACAGAAAAACTGTTTTTT
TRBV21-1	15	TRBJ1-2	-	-	CASSKATGGALGYTF	TGTGCCAGCAGCAAAGCGACAGGGGGCGCGTTGGGCTACACCTTC
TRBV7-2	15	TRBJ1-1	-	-	CASSKDGTLNTEAFF	TGTGCCAGCAGCAAAGACGGGACTCTGAACACTGAAGCTTTCTTT
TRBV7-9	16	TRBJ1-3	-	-	CASSLDGGGSGNTIYF	TGTGCCAGCAGCTTGGATGGGGGGGGTTCTGGAAACACCATATATTTT
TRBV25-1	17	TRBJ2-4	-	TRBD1	CASSSGTEAVAKNIQYF	TGTGCCAGCAGTTCCGGGACAGAGGCAGTAGCCAAAAACATTCAGTACTTC
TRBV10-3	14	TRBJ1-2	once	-	CAISDSLANYGYTF	TGTGCCATCAGCGACAGTCTGGCTAACTATGGCTACACCTTC
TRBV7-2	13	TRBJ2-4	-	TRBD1	CASSRDRRNIQYF	TGTGCCAGCAGCCGGGACAGGAGGAACATTCAGTACTTC
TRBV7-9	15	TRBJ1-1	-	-	CASSLVGAENTEAFF	TGTGCCAGCAGCTTAGTGGGCGCCGAGAACACTGAAGCTTTCTTT
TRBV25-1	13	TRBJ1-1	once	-	CASSDFRIAEAFF	TGTGCCAGCAGTGATTTCAGGATCGCTGAAGCTTTCTTT
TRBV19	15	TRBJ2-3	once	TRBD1	CASSIRDRDTDTQYF	TGTGCCAGTAGTATCAGGGACAGGGACACAGATACGCAGTATTTT
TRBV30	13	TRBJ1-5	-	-	CAWSGGEGQPQHF	TGTGCCTGGAGTGGGGGGGAGGGTCAGCCCCAGCATTTT